This entry features one TCR beta chain sequence. The data are from a study of type 1 regulatory T cells. Study context: An in vitro protocol generated T-allo10, a Tr1-enriched, alloantigen-specific CD4 T cell product.

The germline V and J ends were trimmed by 3 bases and 1 base, with 8 bases remaining between them. Germline V gene sequence: CDR1 MNHNS, CDR2 SASEGT. The CDR3 length is 14 residues. MiXCR, applied by TCRdb to the reads, yields one record per CDR3 protein. The sample holds about 18,000 distinct CDR3 sequences, approximately 10% seen once. This chain joins TRBV6-1 and TRBJ2-3; D may be TRBD2 (6 bases). The sequence came from a human donor in good health. Specimen: CD4+ T cells, either the whole sample or a sorted fraction (not recorded which). CDR3 bases: TGTGCCAGCAGTGACGGCGGGGGCACAGATACGCAGTATTTT. This sequence encodes CASSDGGGTDTQYF.